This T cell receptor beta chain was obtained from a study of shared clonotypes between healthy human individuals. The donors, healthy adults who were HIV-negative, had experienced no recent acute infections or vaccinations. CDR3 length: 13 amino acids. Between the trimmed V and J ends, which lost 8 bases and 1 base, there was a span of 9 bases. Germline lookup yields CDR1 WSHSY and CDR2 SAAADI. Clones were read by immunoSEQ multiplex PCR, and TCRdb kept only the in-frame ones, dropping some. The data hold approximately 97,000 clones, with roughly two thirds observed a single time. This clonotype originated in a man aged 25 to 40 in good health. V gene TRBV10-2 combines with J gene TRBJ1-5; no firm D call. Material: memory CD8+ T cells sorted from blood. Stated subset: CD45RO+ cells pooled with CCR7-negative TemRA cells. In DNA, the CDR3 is TGCGCCAGCGTCGGGGTAAGCAATCAGCCCCAGCATTTT. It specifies CASVGVSNQPQHF.